This T cell receptor (beta chain) comes out of a study of T cell repertoires in cytomegalovirus infection. Study-wide background: HLA-B-restricted CMV epitopes that are well studied, plus recently identified HLA-C-restricted ones, were used by the study. The public TCR beta signatures pointed to both CMV infection and matching HLA type.

The ends were cut back, 1 base at V and 5 bases at J, with 12 bases in the middle. The CDR3 has 15 amino acids. The germline V gene has CDR1 SGHTA and CDR2 FQGNSA. Findings and limits, study-wide: Based on cumulative public TCR beta family frequency, carriers of CMV plus the relevant HLA were identified.

This clonotype appeared a few times. Its cognate antigen is unknown. TCRdb ran MiXCR on the reads and lists one entry per CDR3 protein. This table holds approximately 590,000 distinct CDR3 sequences, roughly 43% found once. This clonotype was sampled from a human donor in good health (CMV status not recorded). Some clones in this sample may be carry-over from other donors' samples. This specimen consisted of cultured PBMCs, obtained from culture after CMV antigen stimulation. V is TRBV7-2 and J is TRBJ1-5; D is unclear. CDR3 region: CASSLVVWDDQPQHF. In nucleotides, the CDR3 is TGTGCCAGCAGCTTAGTTGTTTGGGATGATCAGCCCCAGCATTTT. Combining the CDR3 with reference TRBV7-2 and TRBJ1-5 gives the whole variable domain GAGVSQSPSNKVTEKGKDVELRCDPISGHTALYWYRQSLGQGLEFLIYFQGNSAPDKSGLPSDRFSAERTGGSVSTLTIQRTQQEDSAVYLCASSLVVWDDQPQHFGDGTRLSIL.